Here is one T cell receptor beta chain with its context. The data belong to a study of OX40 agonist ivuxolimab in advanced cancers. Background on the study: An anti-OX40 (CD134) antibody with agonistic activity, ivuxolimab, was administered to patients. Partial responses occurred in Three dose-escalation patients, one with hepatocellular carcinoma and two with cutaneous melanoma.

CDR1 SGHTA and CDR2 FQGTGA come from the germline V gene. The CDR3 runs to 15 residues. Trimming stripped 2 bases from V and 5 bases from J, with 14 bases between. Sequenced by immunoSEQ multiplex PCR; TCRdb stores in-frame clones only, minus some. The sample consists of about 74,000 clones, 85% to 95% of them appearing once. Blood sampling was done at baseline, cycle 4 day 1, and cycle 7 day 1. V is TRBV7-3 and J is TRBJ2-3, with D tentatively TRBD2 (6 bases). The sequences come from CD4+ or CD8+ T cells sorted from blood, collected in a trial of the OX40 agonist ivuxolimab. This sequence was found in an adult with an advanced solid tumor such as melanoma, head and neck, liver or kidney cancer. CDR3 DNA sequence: TGTGCCAGCAGCTTAGGCGCGGGAAGTAGAGATACGCAGTATTTT. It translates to CASSLGAGSRDTQYF.